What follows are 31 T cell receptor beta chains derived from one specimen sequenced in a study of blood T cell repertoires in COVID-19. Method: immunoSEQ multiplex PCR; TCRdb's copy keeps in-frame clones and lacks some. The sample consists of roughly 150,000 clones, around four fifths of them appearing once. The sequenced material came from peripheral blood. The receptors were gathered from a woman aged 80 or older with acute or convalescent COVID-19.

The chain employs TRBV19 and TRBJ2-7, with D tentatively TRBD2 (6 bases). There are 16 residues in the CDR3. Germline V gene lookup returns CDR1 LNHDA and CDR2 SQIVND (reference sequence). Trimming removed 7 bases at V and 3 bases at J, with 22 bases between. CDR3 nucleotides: TGTGCCAGTACCTCGCGTGGAGGGGTCACGGGCTACGAGCAGTACTTC. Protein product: CASTSRGGVTGYEQYF.

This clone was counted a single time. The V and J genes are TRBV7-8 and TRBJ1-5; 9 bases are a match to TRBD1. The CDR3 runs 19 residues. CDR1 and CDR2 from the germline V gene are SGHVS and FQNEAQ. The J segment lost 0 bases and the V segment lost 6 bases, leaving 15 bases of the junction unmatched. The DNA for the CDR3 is TGTGCCAGCAGTTTTTCCGGGACAGGGTGGGGAAGTAGCAATCAGCCCCAGCATTTT. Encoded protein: CASSFSGTGWGSSNQPQHF.

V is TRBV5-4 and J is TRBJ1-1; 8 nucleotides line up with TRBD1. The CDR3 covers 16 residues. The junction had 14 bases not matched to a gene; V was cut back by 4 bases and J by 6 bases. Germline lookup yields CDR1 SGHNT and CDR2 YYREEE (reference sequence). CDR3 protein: CASSLYNLGTGPEAFF. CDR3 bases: TGTGCCAGCAGCCTATACAACCTCGGGACAGGCCCTGAAGCTTTCTTT.

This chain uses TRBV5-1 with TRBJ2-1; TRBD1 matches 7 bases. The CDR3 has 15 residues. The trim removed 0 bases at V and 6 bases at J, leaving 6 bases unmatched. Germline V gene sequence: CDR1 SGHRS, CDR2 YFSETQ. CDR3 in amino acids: CASSLVEGAGNEQFF. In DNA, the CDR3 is TGCGCCAGCAGCTTGGTTGAGGGGGCGGGCAATGAGCAGTTCTTC. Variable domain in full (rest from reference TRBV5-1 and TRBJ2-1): KAGVTQTPRYLIKTRGQQVTLSCSPISGHRSVSWYQQTPGQGLQFLFEYFSETQRNKGNFPGRFSGRQFSNSRSEMNVSTLELGDSALYLCASSLVEGAGNEQFFGPGTRLTVL.

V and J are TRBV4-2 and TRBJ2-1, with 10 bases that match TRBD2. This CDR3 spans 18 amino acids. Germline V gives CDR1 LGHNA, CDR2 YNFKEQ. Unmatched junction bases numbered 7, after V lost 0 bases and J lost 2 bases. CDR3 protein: CASSQEFKLAGTYNEQFF. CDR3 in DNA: TGTGCCAGCAGCCAAGAGTTTAAACTAGCGGGAACCTACAATGAGCAGTTCTTC.

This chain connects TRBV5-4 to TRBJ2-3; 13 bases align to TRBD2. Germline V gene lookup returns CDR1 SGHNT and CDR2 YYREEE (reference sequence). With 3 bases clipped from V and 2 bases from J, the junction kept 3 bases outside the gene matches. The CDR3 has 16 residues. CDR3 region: CASSWGLAGHTDTQYF. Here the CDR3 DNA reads TGTGCCAGCAGCTGGGGACTAGCGGGGCACACAGATACGCAGTATTTT.

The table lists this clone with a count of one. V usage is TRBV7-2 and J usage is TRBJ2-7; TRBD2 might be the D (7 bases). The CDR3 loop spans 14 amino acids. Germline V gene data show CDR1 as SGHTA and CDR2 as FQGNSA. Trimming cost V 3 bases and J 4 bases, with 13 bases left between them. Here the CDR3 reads CASSLGGAWYEQYF. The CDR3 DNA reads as TGTGCCAGCAGCTTGGGGGGGGCCTGGTACGAGCAGTACTTC. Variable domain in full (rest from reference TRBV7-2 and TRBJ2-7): GAGVSQSPSNKVTEKGKDVELRCDPISGHTALYWYRQSLGQGLEFLIYFQGNSAPDKSGLPSDRFSAERTGGSVSTLTIQRTQQEDSAVYLCASSLGGAWYEQYFGPGTRLTVT.

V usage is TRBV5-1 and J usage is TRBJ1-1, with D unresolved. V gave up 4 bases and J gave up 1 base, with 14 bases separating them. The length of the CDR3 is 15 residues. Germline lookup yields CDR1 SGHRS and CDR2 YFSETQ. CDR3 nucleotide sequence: TGCGCCAGCAGCCCACAAGCGGTTCCGAACACTGAAGCTTTCTTT. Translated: CASSPQAVPNTEAFF.

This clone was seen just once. CDR3 sequence (DNA): TGTGCCAGCAGCCCCGAGGTTAGCATATCCGATACGCAGTATTTT. This gives the protein CASSPEVSISDTQYF. The chain links TRBV5-4 to TRBJ2-3; D ambiguous. Germline V CDR1 and CDR2: SGHNT, YYREEE (reference sequence). This CDR3 comprises 15 residues. Deletions cut 4 bases from V and 6 bases from J, with 18 bases between.

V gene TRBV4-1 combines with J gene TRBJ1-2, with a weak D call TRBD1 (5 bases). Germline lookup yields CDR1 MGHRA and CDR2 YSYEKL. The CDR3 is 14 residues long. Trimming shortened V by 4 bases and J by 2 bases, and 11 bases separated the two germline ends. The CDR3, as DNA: TGCGCCAGCAGCCGACTAGGACAAAACTATGGCTACACCTTC. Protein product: CASSRLGQNYGYTF.

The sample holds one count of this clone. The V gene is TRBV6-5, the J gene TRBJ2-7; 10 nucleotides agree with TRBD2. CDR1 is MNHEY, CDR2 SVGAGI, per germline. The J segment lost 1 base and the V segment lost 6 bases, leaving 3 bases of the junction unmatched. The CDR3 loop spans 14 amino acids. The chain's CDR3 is CASRSLAGSYEQYF. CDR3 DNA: TGTGCCAGCAGATCACTAGCGGGGTCCTACGAGCAGTACTTC.

CDR3 DNA sequence: TGTGCCAGCAGTTTGCGCTTAATGAACACTGAAGCTTTCTTT. Its protein product is CASSLRLMNTEAFF. The chain recombines TRBV28 with TRBJ1-1; no clear D. The germline gives CDR1 MDHEN, CDR2 SYDVKM. V was shortened by 3 bases and J by 0 bases, with 8 bases between the two germline ends. The CDR3 contains 14 residues.

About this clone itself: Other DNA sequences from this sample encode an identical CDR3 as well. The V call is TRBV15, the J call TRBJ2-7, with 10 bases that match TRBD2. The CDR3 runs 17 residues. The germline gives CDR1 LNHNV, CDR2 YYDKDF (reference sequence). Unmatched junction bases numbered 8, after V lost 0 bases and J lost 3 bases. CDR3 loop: CATSRERAGGPGYEQYF. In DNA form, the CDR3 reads TGTGCCACCAGCAGAGAACGAGCGGGAGGGCCGGGCTACGAGCAGTACTTC.

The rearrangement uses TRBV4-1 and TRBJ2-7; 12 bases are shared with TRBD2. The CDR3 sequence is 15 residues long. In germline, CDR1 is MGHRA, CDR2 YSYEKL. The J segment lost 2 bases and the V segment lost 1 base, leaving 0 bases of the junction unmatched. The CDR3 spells CASSQGTSGAYEQYF. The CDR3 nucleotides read TGCGCCAGCAGCCAAGGGACTAGCGGGGCCTACGAGCAGTACTTC.

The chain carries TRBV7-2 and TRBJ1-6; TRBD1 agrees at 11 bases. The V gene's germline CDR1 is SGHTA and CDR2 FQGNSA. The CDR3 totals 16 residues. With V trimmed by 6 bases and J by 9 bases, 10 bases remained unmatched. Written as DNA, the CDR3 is TGTGCCAGCAGTCGACAGGGGACAGGGGGTGGTTCACCCCTCCACTTT. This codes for CASSRQGTGGGSPLHF.

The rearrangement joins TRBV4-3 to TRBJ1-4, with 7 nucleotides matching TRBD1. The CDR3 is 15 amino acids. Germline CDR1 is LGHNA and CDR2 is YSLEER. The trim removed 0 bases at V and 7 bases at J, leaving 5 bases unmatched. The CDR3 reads CASSQEGGGGEKLFF. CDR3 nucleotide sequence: TGCGCCAGCAGCCAAGAAGGAGGGGGCGGTGAAAAACTGTTTTTT.

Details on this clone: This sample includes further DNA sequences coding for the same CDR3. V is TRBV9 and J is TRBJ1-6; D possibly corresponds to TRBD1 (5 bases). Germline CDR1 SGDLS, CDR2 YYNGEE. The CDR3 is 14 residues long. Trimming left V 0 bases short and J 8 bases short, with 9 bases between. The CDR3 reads CASSVGGEDSPLHF. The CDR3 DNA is TGTGCCAGCAGCGTAGGGGGGGAGGATTCACCCCTCCACTTT.

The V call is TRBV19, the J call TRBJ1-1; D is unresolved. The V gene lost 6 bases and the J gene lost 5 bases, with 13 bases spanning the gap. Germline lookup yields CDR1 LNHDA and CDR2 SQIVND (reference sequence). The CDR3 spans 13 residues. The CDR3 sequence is CASSPWGETEAFF. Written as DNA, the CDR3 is TGTGCCAGTAGCCCCTGGGGAGAAACTGAAGCTTTCTTT.

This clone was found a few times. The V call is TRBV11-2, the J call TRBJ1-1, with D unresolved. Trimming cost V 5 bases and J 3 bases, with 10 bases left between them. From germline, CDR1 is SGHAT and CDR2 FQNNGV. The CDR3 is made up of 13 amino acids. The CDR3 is CASSPQLDTEAFF. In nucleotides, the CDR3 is TGTGCCAGCAGCCCGCAGTTGGACACTGAAGCTTTCTTT. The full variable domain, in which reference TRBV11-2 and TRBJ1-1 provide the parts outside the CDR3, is EAGVAQSPRYKIIEKRQSVAFWCNPISGHATLYWYQQILGQGPKLLIQFQNNGVVDDSQLPKDRFSAERLKGVDSTLKIQPAKLEDSAVYLCASSPQLDTEAFFGQGTRLTVV.

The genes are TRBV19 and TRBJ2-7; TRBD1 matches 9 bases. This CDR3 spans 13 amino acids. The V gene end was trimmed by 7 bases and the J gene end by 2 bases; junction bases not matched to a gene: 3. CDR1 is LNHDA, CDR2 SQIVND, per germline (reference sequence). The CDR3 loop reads CASTGTGTYEQYF. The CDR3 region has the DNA TGTGCCAGTACAGGGACAGGGACCTACGAGCAGTACTTC.

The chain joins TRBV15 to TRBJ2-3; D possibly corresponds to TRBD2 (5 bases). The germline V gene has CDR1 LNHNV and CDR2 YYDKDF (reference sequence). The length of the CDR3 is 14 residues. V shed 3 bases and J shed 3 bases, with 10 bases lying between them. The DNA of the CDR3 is TGTGCCACCAGCAGTGGACTTACTACAGATACGCAGTATTTT. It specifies CATSSGLTTDTQYF.

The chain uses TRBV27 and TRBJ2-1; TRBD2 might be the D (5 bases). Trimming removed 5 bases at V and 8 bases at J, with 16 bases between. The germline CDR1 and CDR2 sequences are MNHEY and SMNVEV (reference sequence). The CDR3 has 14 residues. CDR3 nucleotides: TGTGCCAGCAGTGCGGGTCGACTCCGCGATGAGCAGTTCTTC. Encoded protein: CASSAGRLRDEQFF.

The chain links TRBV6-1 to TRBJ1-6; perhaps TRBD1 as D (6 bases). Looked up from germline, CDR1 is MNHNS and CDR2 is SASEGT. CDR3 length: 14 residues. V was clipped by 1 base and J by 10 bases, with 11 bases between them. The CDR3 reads CASSEVGGGSPLHF. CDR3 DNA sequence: TGTGCCAGCAGTGAAGTTGGGGGCGGATCACCCCTCCACTTT.

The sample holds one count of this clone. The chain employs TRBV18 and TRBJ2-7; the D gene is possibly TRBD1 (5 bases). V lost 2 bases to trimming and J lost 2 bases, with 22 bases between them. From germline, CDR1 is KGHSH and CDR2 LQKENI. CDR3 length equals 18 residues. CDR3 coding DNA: TGTGCCAGCTCACCAAGGGTGGTTCAGGGCCTTATTCCCTACGAGCAGTACTTC. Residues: CASSPRVVQGLIPYEQYF.

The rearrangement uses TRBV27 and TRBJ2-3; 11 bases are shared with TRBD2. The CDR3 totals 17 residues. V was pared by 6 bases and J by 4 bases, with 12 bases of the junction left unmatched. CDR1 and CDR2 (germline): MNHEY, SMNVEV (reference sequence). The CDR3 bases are TGTGCCAGCAGGAGACTAGCGGGGCGGGGGTCTGCAGATACGCAGTATTTT. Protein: CASRRLAGRGSADTQYF.

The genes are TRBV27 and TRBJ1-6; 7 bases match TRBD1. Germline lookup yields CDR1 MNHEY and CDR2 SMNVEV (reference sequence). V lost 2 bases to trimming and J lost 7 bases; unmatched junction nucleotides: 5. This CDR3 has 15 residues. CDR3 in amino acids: CASSLHRGRNSPLHF. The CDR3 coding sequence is TGTGCCAGCAGTTTACACAGGGGTCGGAATTCACCCCTCCACTTT.

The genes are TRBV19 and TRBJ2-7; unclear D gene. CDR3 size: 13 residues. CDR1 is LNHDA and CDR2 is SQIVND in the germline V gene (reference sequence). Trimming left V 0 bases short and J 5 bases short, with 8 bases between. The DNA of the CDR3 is TGTGCCAGTAGTATAGATTTAGTCAACGAGCAGTACTTC. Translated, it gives CASSIDLVNEQYF. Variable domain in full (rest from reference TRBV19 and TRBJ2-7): DGGITQSPKYLFRKEGQNVTLSCEQNLNHDAMYWYRQDPGQGLRLIYYSQIVNDFQKGDIAEGYSVSREKKESFPLTVTSAQKNPTAFYLCASSIDLVNEQYFGPGTRLTVT.

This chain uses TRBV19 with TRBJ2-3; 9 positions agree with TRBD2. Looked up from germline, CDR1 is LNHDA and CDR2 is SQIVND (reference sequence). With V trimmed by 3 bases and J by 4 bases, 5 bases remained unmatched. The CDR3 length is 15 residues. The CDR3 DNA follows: TGTGCCAGTAGTATTTCTAGCGGGACCTCAGATACGCAGTATTTT. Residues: CASSISSGTSDTQYF.

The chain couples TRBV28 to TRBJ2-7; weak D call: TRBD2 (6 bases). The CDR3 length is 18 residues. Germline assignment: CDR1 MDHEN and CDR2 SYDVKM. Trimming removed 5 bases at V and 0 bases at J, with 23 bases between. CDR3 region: CASSQPYMGLQPSYEQYF. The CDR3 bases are TGTGCCAGCAGTCAACCCTATATGGGACTCCAACCCTCCTACGAGCAGTACTTC.

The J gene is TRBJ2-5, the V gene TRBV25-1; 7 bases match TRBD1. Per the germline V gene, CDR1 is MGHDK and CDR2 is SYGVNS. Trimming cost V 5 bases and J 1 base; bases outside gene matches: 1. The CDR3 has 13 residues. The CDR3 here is CASSRQGQETQYF. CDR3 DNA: TGTGCCAGCAGTCGACAGGGCCAAGAGACCCAGTACTTC.

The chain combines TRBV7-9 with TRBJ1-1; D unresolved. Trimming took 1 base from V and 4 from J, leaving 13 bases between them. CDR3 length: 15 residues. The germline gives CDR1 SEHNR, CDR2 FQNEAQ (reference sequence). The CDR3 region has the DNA TGTGCCAGCAGCTTAGGTGTGGGAGCGGGCACTGAAGCTTTCTTT. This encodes CASSLGVGAGTEAFF.